The clone carrying this T cell receptor (beta chain) was counted ten times or more. Its antigen is not known. This sample is part of a study of blood T cells in healthy people across ages. Study outcomes and limitations: Higher diversity and more naive CD4+ cells were features of long-lived donors, compared to aged donors.

The authors ran a second PCR of about 7 to 12 cycles using a sample-barcoded 5' primer and a J-beta primer mix. TCRdb re-called the 5' RACE reads with MiXCR, one entry per CDR3 protein. The table shows hundreds of thousands of distinct CDR3 sequences, with under 25% occurring only once. Donors gave roughly 9.1 milliliters of peripheral blood apiece. Every sample gave at least 5 micrograms of total RNA when it was extracted. Germline CDR1 reads SNHLY; CDR2 reads FYNNEI. The CDR3 is 13 residues long. V lost 1 base to trimming and J lost 3 bases, with 6 bases between them. This receptor was taken from a man aged 65-85 years in good health. This sequence joins TRBV2 and TRBJ1-2; perhaps TRBD1 as D (5 bases). The sample comprised blood. CDR3 amino acids: CASSEGGDYGYTF. CDR3 DNA sequence: TGTGCCAGCAGTGAAGGGGGCGACTATGGCTACACCTTC.